The 5 T cell receptor beta chains below were found in one sample sequenced in a study of blood T cell repertoires in COVID-19. Using immunoSEQ multiplex PCR, the repertoire was profiled, and TCRdb retains in-frame clones only, with some absent. Of hundreds of thousands of clones in the sample, 85% to 90% were seen once. Material: peripheral blood. The source of these receptors is a human donor in a cohort sampled during active COVID-19.

There are a few counts of this clone. The V call is TRBV15, the J call TRBJ2-3; 10 bases fit TRBD2. The germline V gene encodes CDR1 LNHNV and CDR2 YYDKDF (reference sequence). This CDR3 is 19 amino acids long. With 5 bases clipped from V and 0 bases from J, the junction kept 14 bases outside the gene matches. The CDR3 protein is CATSPGRFSSGGSTDTQYF. The CDR3 DNA sequence: TGTGCCACCAGCCCAGGCAGGTTTAGTAGCGGGGGGAGCACAGATACGCAGTATTTT.

V usage is TRBV5-1 and J usage is TRBJ1-2, with 10 bases fitting TRBD1. Germline V gives CDR1 SGHRS, CDR2 YFSETQ. V lost 4 bases, J lost 6 bases, and 6 bases stayed unmatched. The CDR3 is 14 amino acids. The CDR3 region has the DNA TGCGCCAGCAGCAGCGACAGGGGGCTCGATGGCTACACCTTC. Translating it yields CASSSDRGLDGYTF.

The chain employs TRBV27 and TRBJ2-1, with D perhaps TRBD2 (6 bases). CDR1 MNHEY and CDR2 SMNVEV come from the germline V gene (reference sequence). This CDR3 is built from 13 residues. The V and J ends lost 5 bases and 6 bases respectively, with 11 bases between them. The CDR3 region is CASSKTSSNEQFF. DNA for the CDR3: TGTGCCAGCAGTAAAACTAGCTCCAATGAGCAGTTCTTC.

Only a few counts were recorded for this clone. This chain's CDR3 is CASSSRTGPRDTEAFF. CDR3 in DNA: TGTGCCAGCAGCTCTCGGACAGGGCCGCGAGACACTGAAGCTTTCTTT. The chain couples TRBV21-1 to TRBJ1-1; the D call in the table, TRBD1, was not verified against the DNA. TRBV21-1 is shown as a pseudogene. This CDR3 has 16 residues.

CDR3 nucleotides: TGTGCCTGGAGTGTCTATTTGTGGTCCAAAAACATTCAGTACTTC. This codes for CAWSVYLWSKNIQYF. The V and J genes are TRBV30 and TRBJ2-4; D gene uncertain. V lost 0 bases to trimming and J lost 2 bases, with 11 bases between them. Germline assignment: CDR1 GTSNPN and CDR2 SVGIG (reference sequence). The CDR3 totals 15 residues.